These 10 T cell receptor beta chains came from one sample sequenced in a study of tumor-infiltrating lymphocytes in localized non-small cell lung cancer. The repertoire was sequenced with immunoSEQ multiplex PCR; TCRdb's copy has only in-frame clones and lacks some. The sample comprises under 20,000 clones, 70% to 80% of which are singletons, and 9.1% rests with the top ten. The specimen was lung tumor tissue. These receptors were collected from a human donor with non-small cell lung cancer.

This rearrangement joins TRBV2 to TRBJ2-5, with 14 positions matching TRBD2. Germline V gene sequence: CDR1 SNHLY, CDR2 FYNNEI. The CDR3 loop spans 16 amino acids. J lost 2 bases, V lost 6 bases, and 5 bases had no gene match. The CDR3 protein is CASRARTSGGQETQYF. The CDR3 DNA is TGTGCCAGCAGGGCCCGGACTAGCGGGGGGCAAGAGACCCAGTACTTC.

V gene TRBV29-1 combines with J gene TRBJ2-1, with D maybe TRBD1 (6 bases). The CDR3 covers 13 residues. Germline V gene data show CDR1 as SQVTM and CDR2 as ANQGSEA. Trimming cost V 6 bases and J 2 bases, with 11 bases left between them. The CDR3 region is CSVAQGTYNEQFF. DNA for the CDR3: TGCAGCGTGGCCCAGGGGACCTACAATGAGCAGTTCTTC.

In its sample, this clone was seen a few times. This rearrangement joins TRBV6-4 to TRBJ1-2; D is unclear. CDR1 is MRHNA and CDR2 is SNTAGT in the germline V gene. The CDR3 is made up of 15 amino acids. V lost 3 bases to trimming and J lost 3 bases, with 14 bases between them. The CDR3 DNA reads as TGTGCCAGCAGTGAAAGGCTGAAAACCGACTATGGCTACACCTTC. This gives the protein CASSERLKTDYGYTF.

The CDR3 DNA sequence: TGTGCCAGCAAGTCAGGACAGGGAGTGGGCTACACCTTC. It encodes CASKSGQGVGYTF. The V gene is TRBV6-1, the J gene TRBJ1-2, with 8 bases fitting TRBD1. Per germline, CDR1 MNHNS and CDR2 SASEGT. Trimming removed 7 bases from V and 8 bases from J; junction bases left unmatched: 9. The CDR3 extends over 13 amino acids.

The table lists this clone with a count of one. This chain links TRBV4-1 with TRBJ1-5; no clear D. With 1 base removed from V and 0 bases from J, the gap between germline ends came to 10 bases. CDR1 is MGHRA, CDR2 YSYEKL, per germline. CDR3 size: 16 residues. CDR3 DNA: TGCGCCAGCAGCCAAGGGGGAGTCAATAGCAATCAGCCCCAGCATTTT. Amino acids: CASSQGGVNSNQPQHF.

This clone has just one count. The chain employs TRBV11-2 and TRBJ2-1, with 7 bases matching TRBD1. CDR3 length: 17 residues. Looked up from germline, CDR1 is SGHAT and CDR2 is FQNNGV. V dropped 1 base and J dropped 5; count of bases not matched to a gene: 11. DNA of the CDR3: TGTGCCAGCAGCTTAGGGCCCCGACGACAGGGAAACAATGAGCAGTTCTTC. This gives the protein CASSLGPRRQGNNEQFF.

The chain joins TRBV19 to TRBJ1-3; D is undetermined. The germline V gene has CDR1 LNHDA and CDR2 SQIVND (reference sequence). This CDR3 has 14 residues. With 5 bases removed from V and 4 bases from J, the gap between germline ends came to 12 bases. The CDR3 coding sequence is TGTGCCAGTAGTCGAGGCGACTTCGGAAACACCATATATTTT. Translating gives CASSRGDFGNTIYF.

This clone is a singleton in its sample. V and J are TRBV28 and TRBJ2-5; D remains unclear. The V gene lost 2 bases and the J gene lost 1 base, with 8 bases spanning the gap. Germline CDR1 reads MDHEN; CDR2 reads SYDVKM. The CDR3 has 14 amino acids. DNA of the CDR3: TGTGCCAGCAGTTTAGCAGGCTTCCAAGAGACCCAGTACTTC. It is translated as CASSLAGFQETQYF.

The chain links TRBV5-1 to TRBJ2-3; D possibly corresponds to TRBD2 (6 bases). The CDR3 runs to 15 residues. Germline CDR1 reads SGHRS; CDR2 reads YFSETQ. V lost 1 base to trimming and J lost 0 bases, with 9 bases between them. The CDR3, as DNA: TGCGCCAGCAGCTTGCGGGGGACTAGCACAGATACGCAGTATTTT. Protein: CASSLRGTSTDTQYF.

The rearrangement uses TRBV28 and TRBJ1-5; unclear D gene. This CDR3 has 15 residues. V was pared by 2 bases and J by 2 bases, with 10 bases between. Germline V gene sequence: CDR1 MDHEN, CDR2 SYDVKM. CDR3: CASSLVRGGNQPQHF. CDR3 coding DNA: TGTGCCAGCAGTTTAGTACGGGGTGGCAATCAGCCCCAGCATTTT.